Shown below are 20 T cell receptor beta chains from a single sample sequenced in a study of breast tumors, draining lymph nodes, adjacent tissues. Samples came from axillary lymph nodes draining the breast cancer. One entry per CDR3 protein, called by TCRdb with MiXCR from the multiplex PCR reads. The table shows 150,000 to 200,000 distinct CDR3 sequences, with over 25% occurring only once. Sequencing input: axillary lymph node tissue. The receptors were sampled from a female donor with breast cancer. Some clones in this sample may be carry-over from other donors' samples.

This clonotype has at least ten counts. V usage is TRBV19 and J usage is TRBJ2-2, with 7 bases that match TRBD2. This CDR3 is built from 15 residues. J was trimmed by 4 bases and V by 3 bases; bases with no gene match: 5. Germline V gene lookup returns CDR1 LNHDA and CDR2 SQIVND (reference sequence). This CDR3 reads CASSIGGRATGELFF. Here the CDR3 DNA reads TGTGCCAGTAGTATTGGCGGGAGAGCCACCGGGGAGCTGTTTTTT.

The CDR3 DNA sequence: TGCGCCAGCAGCTTGGGGGACATCATGAACACTGAAGCTTTCTTT. It translates to CASSLGDIMNTEAFF. The V call is TRBV5-1, the J call TRBJ1-1; D may be TRBD1 (6 bases). The V and J ends lost 0 bases and 0 bases respectively, with 9 bases between them. From germline, CDR1 is SGHRS and CDR2 YFSETQ. CDR3 size: 15 residues. The full variable domain, with the rest looked up from reference TRBV5-1 and TRBJ1-1, is KAGVTQTPRYLIKTRGQQVTLSCSPISGHRSVSWYQQTPGQGLQFLFEYFSETQRNKGNFPGRFSGRQFSNSRSEMNVSTLELGDSALYLCASSLGDIMNTEAFFGQGTRLTVV.

This clonotype was picked up a small number of times. The V call is TRBV3-1, the J call TRBJ1-2, with D unresolved. The CDR3 spans 12 residues. CDR1 LGHDT and CDR2 YNNKEL come from the germline V gene (reference sequence). Trimming shortened V by 0 bases and J by 3 bases, and 2 bases separated the two germline ends. The CDR3 loop is CASSQDDYGYTF. CDR3 in DNA: TGTGCCAGCAGCCAAGACGACTATGGCTACACCTTC.

This clonotype was picked up many times. The V and J genes are TRBV7-2 and TRBJ2-1; 10 bases are a match to TRBD2. Germline values: CDR1 SGHTA, CDR2 FQGNSA. After removal of 4 bases from V and 1 base from J, the junction contained 13 bases not matched to a gene. The CDR3 extends over 19 amino acids. CDR3 bases: TGTGCCAGCAGCTGGCCGGGACTAGCGCCCAGCAAGTCCTACAATGAGCAGTTCTTC. It encodes CASSWPGLAPSKSYNEQFF.

This clonotype was recorded many times. The chain employs TRBV30 and TRBJ2-3; a weak D match, TRBD1 (5 bases). Trimming took off 0 bases at V and 3 bases at J, with 13 bases between the two ends. This CDR3 spans 15 amino acids. Germline CDR1 GTSNPN, CDR2 SVGIG (reference sequence). The CDR3 DNA reads TGTGCCTGGAGTGTACAGCAGGGAACGACAGATACGCAGTATTTT. It translates to CAWSVQQGTTDTQYF.

This clonotype was counted only a few times. V gene TRBV30 combines with J gene TRBJ1-1; no firm D call. V dropped 0 bases and J dropped 8 bases, with 13 bases sitting between them. CDR3 length: 13 amino acids. Per the germline V gene, CDR1 is GTSNPN and CDR2 is SVGIG (reference sequence). Written as DNA, the CDR3 is TGTGCCTGGAGTGTACTTTTTGGTTCGGAAGCTTTCTTT. Translating it yields CAWSVLFGSEAFF.

This clonotype occurred a few times. The chain employs TRBV5-4 and TRBJ2-7; a weak D match, TRBD1 (6 bases). V was trimmed by 4 bases and J by 7 bases, leaving 21 bases between them. Germline CDR1 and CDR2: SGHNT and YYREEE (reference sequence). The CDR3 is made up of 15 amino acids. The CDR3 reads CASSERTANRGEQYF. For the CDR3, the DNA is TGTGCCAGCAGCGAAAGGACAGCGAATCGTGGGGAGCAGTACTTC.

In its sample, this clonotype was seen many times. V gene TRBV20-1 combines with J gene TRBJ2-1, with 12 bases matching TRBD2. This CDR3 region has 15 residues. V trimming: 6 bases; J trimming: 9 bases; junction bases outside the gene matches: 12. Germline values: CDR1 DFQATT, CDR2 SNEGSKA (reference sequence). As DNA, the CDR3 is TGCAGTGCCTTACCGACTAGCGGGAGAATCGGTGAGCAGTTCTTC. It is translated as CSALPTSGRIGEQFF.

This clonotype came up many times. This rearrangement joins TRBV2 to TRBJ2-2; D gene uncertain. V was cut by 3 bases and J by 6 bases, with 8 bases left in between. The germline gives CDR1 SNHLY, CDR2 FYNNEI. CDR3 size: 13 residues. CDR3 amino acids: CASSDLRSGELFF. CDR3 DNA sequence: TGTGCCAGCAGTGATCTTCGGTCCGGGGAGCTGTTTTTT. Combining the CDR3 with reference TRBV2 and TRBJ2-2 gives the whole variable domain EPEVTQTPSHQVTQMGQEVILRCVPISNHLYFYWYRQILGQKVEFLVSFYNNEISEKSEIFDDQFSVERPDGSNFTLKIRSTKLEDSAMYFCASSDLRSGELFFGEGSRLTVL.

This clonotype was counted at least ten times. V usage is TRBV5-4 and J usage is TRBJ1-4; the D gene is possibly TRBD1 (6 bases). The germline V gene encodes CDR1 SGHNT and CDR2 YYREEE (reference sequence). Trimming removed 2 bases from V and 6 bases from J, with 11 bases in between. The CDR3 has 14 residues. The CDR3 loop is CASSLRGGDEKLFF. In nucleotides, the CDR3 is TGTGCCAGCAGCTTAAGGGGGGGGGATGAAAAACTGTTTTTT.

This clonotype has a handful of counts. CDR3 amino acids: CSARSGGVRAQPQHF. The CDR3 region has the DNA TGCAGTGCCCGCTCCGGCGGGGTGAGGGCGCAGCCCCAGCATTTT. The chain has TRBV20-1 and TRBJ1-5; D remains ambiguous. CDR1 is DFQATT, CDR2 SNEGSKA, per germline (reference sequence). The CDR3 spans 15 residues. V was cut by 6 bases and J by 7 bases, with 22 bases left in between.

This clonotype has more than one count but fewer than ten. The V call is TRBV27, the J call TRBJ1-5, with a possible D match to TRBD1 (5 bases). This CDR3 comprises 15 residues. Trimming removed 6 bases at V and 3 bases at J, with 15 bases between. Germline CDR1 and CDR2: MNHEY and SMNVEV (reference sequence). CDR3 protein: CASRPPGRDNQPQHF. For the CDR3, the DNA is TGTGCCAGCAGGCCCCCGGGCAGGGACAATCAGCCCCAGCATTTT.

This clonotype appeared many times. The chain employs TRBV11-1 and TRBJ1-2; D is uncertain. V lost 1 base, J lost 0 bases, and 3 bases lay in between. Germline V CDR1 and CDR2: SGHAT, FQDESV (reference sequence). The CDR3 is 13 amino acids. The chain's CDR3 is CASSLGANYGYTF. The CDR3 DNA reads TGTGCCAGCAGCTTAGGAGCTAACTATGGCTACACCTTC.

A remark on this clonotype: Compared with germline, one end of the junction differs, possibly owing to a read error. The genes are TRBV20-1 and TRBJ2-3; 7 bases are a match to TRBD1. This CDR3 contains 12 residues. Germline CDR1 DFQATT, CDR2 SNEGSKA (reference sequence). CDR3 loop: CSASTGADTPYF. CDR3 bases: TGCAGTGCGTCCACAGGGGCGGATACGCCGTATTTT.

This clonotype was seen more than once but under ten times. This chain links TRBV18 with TRBJ2-2; D is possibly TRBD1 (6 bases). There are 15 residues in the CDR3. V lost 2 bases and J 6 bases, leaving 13 bases between the germline ends. Germline V gene lookup returns CDR1 KGHSH and CDR2 LQKENI. The CDR3 DNA sequence: TGTGCCAGCTCACCAATGCTTACAGGGTCCGGGGAGCTGTTTTTT. Translation: CASSPMLTGSGELFF.

This clonotype was recorded at least ten times. The rearrangement links TRBV19 to TRBJ2-1, with TRBD2 matching 10 bases. Germline V lookup: CDR1 LNHDA, CDR2 SQIVND (reference sequence). CDR3 length equals 15 residues. The V gene end was trimmed by 6 bases and the J gene end by 5 bases; junction bases not matched to a gene: 7. This CDR3 reads CASRSGRARNNEQFF. DNA for the CDR3: TGTGCCAGTAGAAGCGGGAGGGCCAGAAACAATGAGCAGTTCTTC.

This clonotype came up many times. The chain uses TRBV5-4 and TRBJ2-2, with 10 bases lining up with TRBD1. The CDR3 contains 15 residues. Germline assignment: CDR1 SGHNT and CDR2 YYREEE (reference sequence). The J segment lost 8 bases and the V segment lost 4 bases, leaving 8 bases of the junction unmatched. The CDR3 DNA is TGTGCCAGCAGCGACAGGGGGCAGGACGTTGGGGAGCTGTTTTTT. Its protein is CASSDRGQDVGELFF.

This clonotype was counted only a few times. V usage is TRBV27 and J usage is TRBJ1-4; 9 nucleotides line up with TRBD1. The CDR3 has 15 residues. V was pared by 2 bases and J by 8 bases, with 6 bases of the junction left unmatched. Germline values: CDR1 MNHEY, CDR2 SMNVEV (reference sequence). The CDR3 bases are TGTGCCAGCAGTTTAAGGGGGACAGGGTGGGAAAAACTGTTTTTT. Amino acid sequence: CASSLRGTGWEKLFF.

There are many counts of this clonotype. This chain connects TRBV7-8 to TRBJ1-5, with D possibly TRBD1 on 5 matching bases. The CDR3 consists of 16 residues. V was shortened by 5 bases and J by 3 bases, with 17 bases between the two germline ends. Germline CDR1 and CDR2: SGHVS and FQNEAQ. CDR3 region: CASSPHGRDYNQPQHF. The CDR3 nucleotides read TGTGCCAGCAGCCCCCACGGCAGGGACTACAATCAGCCCCAGCATTTT.

This clonotype has a single count. This chain connects TRBV12-3 or TRBV12-4 to TRBJ2-1; TRBD2 agrees at 13 bases. Trimming removed 8 bases from V and 9 bases from J; junction bases left unmatched: 4. The CDR3 consists of 13 residues. In DNA, the CDR3 is TGTGCCAGCGGGACTAGCGGGATTGGTGAGCAGTTCTTC. It specifies CASGTSGIGEQFF.